Below are 8 T cell receptor beta chains sequenced from a single sample in a study of shared clonotypes between healthy human individuals. Profiling relied on immunoSEQ multiplex PCR, and the TCRdb table lists in-frame clones only, not all of them. In the table there are millions of clones, 85% to 95% of which are singletons. Sequencing input: naive CD4+ T cells sorted from blood. Subset here: CD45RA+ positively selected. The source of these receptors is a man aged 18 to 35 in good health.

This chain links TRBV10-3 with TRBJ1-2; D gene uncertain. Trimming stripped 3 bases from V and 9 bases from J, with 11 bases between. Per germline, CDR1 ENHRY and CDR2 SYGVKD. The CDR3 contains 12 residues. CDR3 region: CAISEPGLSYTF. CDR3 bases: TGTGCCATCAGTGAACCCGGTCTTAGCTACACCTTC.

As to this clone: Additional DNA sequences in this sample encode the identical CDR3. For the CDR3, the DNA is TGTGCCAGCAGTTACTCGTCAGGGGGGTCATACGAGCAGTACTTC. Its translation is CASSYSSGGSYEQYF. The V gene is TRBV6-5, the J gene TRBJ2-7; perhaps TRBD1 as D (7 bases). In germline, CDR1 is MNHEY, CDR2 SVGAGI. This CDR3 has 15 amino acids. V gave up 0 bases and J gave up 4 bases, with 13 bases separating them.

This clone was seen only once. The V gene is TRBV30, the J gene TRBJ2-5; the D gene is possibly TRBD1 (6 bases). V was trimmed by 5 bases and J by 4 bases, leaving 17 bases between them. The CDR3 extends over 14 amino acids. The germline V gene encodes CDR1 GTSNPN and CDR2 SVGIG (reference sequence). CDR3 sequence: CAWVRGNGGETQYF. DNA of the CDR3: TGTGCCTGGGTCAGGGGAAATGGAGGAGAGACCCAGTACTTC.

J is TRBJ2-1 and V is TRBV10-3; D is uncertain. Germline V CDR1 and CDR2: ENHRY, SYGVKD. There are 11 residues in the CDR3. The V gene lost 1 base and the J gene lost 9 bases, with 4 bases spanning the gap. CDR3 in DNA: TGTGCCATCAGTGAGTATGTTGAGCAGTTCTTC. Its translation: CAISEYVEQFF.

This sequence joins TRBV18 and TRBJ2-7; perhaps D is TRBD1 or TRBD2 (5 bases each). CDR3 length: 17 amino acids. Germline values: CDR1 KGHSH, CDR2 LQKENI. Trimming removed 3 bases at V and 7 bases at J, with 25 bases between. In DNA form, the CDR3 reads TGTGCCAGCTCACCGACCCGCGGGCAGACCAGATCAGGGGAGCAGTACTTC. Protein product: CASSPTRGQTRSGEQYF.

Points on this clone: Other DNA sequences in the same sample also yield this CDR3. This sequence joins TRBV5-4 and TRBJ1-1, with D perhaps matching TRBD1 (5 bases). Trimming removed 0 bases from V and 2 bases from J, with 8 bases in between. The CDR3 has 14 residues. CDR1 SGHNT and CDR2 YYREEE come from the germline V gene (reference sequence). In DNA form, the CDR3 reads TGTGCCAGCAGCTTGGGAGGGGCCAACACTGAAGCTTTCTTT. Protein product: CASSLGGANTEAFF.

There are a few counts of this clone. The V gene is TRBV19, the J gene TRBJ1-4; tentative D call: TRBD1 (6 bases). V gave up 5 bases and J gave up 5 bases, with 12 bases separating them. Per germline, CDR1 LNHDA and CDR2 SQIVND (reference sequence). The CDR3 extends over 14 amino acids. The CDR3 is CASSPQGMNEKLFF. The CDR3 DNA is TGTGCCAGTAGTCCCCAGGGGATGAATGAAAAACTGTTTTTT.

This clone was observed once. The rearrangement uses TRBV7-2 and TRBJ1-3, with no clear D. This CDR3 is built from 16 residues. Per germline, CDR1 SGHTA and CDR2 FQGNSA. The V and J ends lost 1 base and 0 bases respectively, with 10 bases between them. The CDR3 here is CASSLDRLVSGNTIYF. The CDR3 DNA reads TGTGCCAGCAGCTTAGATCGCCTGGTCTCTGGAAACACCATATATTTT. Full variable domain (remainder filled in from reference TRBV7-2 and TRBJ1-3): GAGVSQSPSNKVTEKGKDVELRCDPISGHTALYWYRQSLGQGLEFLIYFQGNSAPDKSGLPSDRFSAERTGGSVSTLTIQRTQQEDSAVYLCASSLDRLVSGNTIYFGEGSWLTVV.